These T cell receptor beta chains were read from a single sample in a study of blood T cell repertoires in COVID-19. Sequenced by immunoSEQ multiplex PCR; TCRdb stores in-frame clones only, minus some. The top ten hold around 10% of the sample, which has about 310,000 clones, roughly 89% seen once. Sequenced sample: PBMCs or T cells enriched from blood (not recorded which). All receptors derive from a woman between 18 and 29 years old who had recovered from COVID-19. Both conserved end residues are part of each CDR3. A D gene is named only where the DNA matches it firmly. Clone size appears in some rows only: once, few, many, or a class for an expanded clone.

>.|.|TRBV28|TRBJ2-7
TGTGCCAGCTCGGGCTCTTGGGGGCGAGGCTACGAGCAGTACTTC
CASSGSWGRGYEQYF
>TRBD2|.|TRBV14|TRBJ2-7
TGTGCCAGCAGCGACCCACGGGCGGGAGCATTCTCCGAGCAGTACTTC
CASSDPRAGAFSEQYF
>.|once|TRBV30|TRBJ2-7
TGTGCCTGGAGCGAGGGAATGTTCTACGAGCAGTACTTC
CAWSEGMFYEQYF
>TRBD2|.|TRBV5-4|TRBJ2-3
TGTGCCAGCAGCTTCGGGGGGGAGGCAGATACGCAGTATTTT
CASSFGGEADTQYF
>.|.|TRBV18|TRBJ2-2
TGTGCCAGCTCGTACGACAGGACGAACACCGGGGAGCTGTTTTTT
CASSYDRTNTGELFF
>.|.|TRBV18|TRBJ2-5
TGTGCCAGCTCACCACGGCACAATCGAGAGACCCAGTACTTC
CASSPRHNRETQYF
>TRBD1|.|TRBV19|TRBJ1-2
TGTGCCAGTAGTATAACCCGGGACAGGGACCATGGCTACACCTTC
CASSITRDRDHGYTF
>.|.|TRBV28|TRBJ1-1
TGTGCCAGCCCTCCACTTGGAGCGAACACTGAAGCTTTCTTT
CASPPLGANTEAFF
>.|.|TRBV7-3|TRBJ1-6
TGTGCCAGCAGCCCCTCAGGGCCTCCGCAAAATTCACCCCTCCACTTT
CASSPSGPPQNSPLHF
>TRBD1|.|TRBV7-9|TRBJ1-2
TGTGCCAGCAGCTTAGGGGGACAGGTGGATGGCTACACCTTC
CASSLGGQVDGYTF
>.|.|TRBV11-2|TRBJ1-2
TGTGCCAGCAGCTTAGCGGCGGGGGGTGGGAGGAATGGCTACACCTTC
CASSLAAGGGRNGYTF
>.|few|TRBV7-2|TRBJ2-2
TGTGCCAGCAGCTTAGCCTCTAGGAACACCGGGGAGCTGTTTTTT
CASSLASRNTGELFF
>TRBD2|.|TRBV7-3|TRBJ2-1
TGTGCCAGCAGCCCGAATCCCGGACTAGCGGGAGGTGGAAATGAGCAGTTCTTC
CASSPNPGLAGGGNEQFF
>.|once|TRBV27|TRBJ2-5
TGTGCCAGCAGTTTAGACCCCAGGGCTAGTAATAGGATGGAGACCCAGTACTTC
CASSLDPRASNRMETQYF
>TRBD1|.|TRBV6-2/TRBV6-3|TRBJ1-1
TGTGCCAGCAGTGCCCCAGGGACCGGGACAGGGGTTTTTCACACTGAAGCTTTCTTT
CASSAPGTGTGVFHTEAFF
>TRBD2|.|TRBV15|TRBJ2-1
TGTGCCACCAGCGGAACTAGCGGGAGATACAATGAGCAGTTCTTC
CATSGTSGRYNEQFF
>TRBD1|.|TRBV9|TRBJ1-4
TGTGCCAGCAGCCCAGGCAGGGGGCGTGGCGAAAAACTGTTTTTT
CASSPGRGRGEKLFF
>TRBD2|.|TRBV7-3|TRBJ2-3
TGTGCCAGCAGCCCGGGGTCTAGCGGGAGGACAGATACGCAGTATTTT
CASSPGSSGRTDTQYF
>TRBD1|few|TRBV2|TRBJ1-5
TGTGCCAGCAGGGGGGGACAGGGCGGCCAGCCCCAGCATTTT
CASRGGQGGQPQHF
>TRBD1|.|TRBV18|TRBJ1-3
TGTGCCAGCTCACCTGCCGGGACAGGGGCTGGAAACACCATATATTTT
CASSPAGTGAGNTIYF
>TRBD1|.|TRBV10-3|TRBJ2-1
TGTGCCATCAGTCGCCCCCCGGGACAGGGAGGGAATGAGCAGTTCTTC
CAISRPPGQGGNEQFF
>.|.|TRBV5-1|TRBJ1-5
TGCGCCAGCAGCTTGGATGGACTTTGGAGACAGCCCCAGCATTTT
CASSLDGLWRQPQHF
>TRBD1|.|TRBV28|TRBJ1-3
TGTGCCAGCGGACAGGGCGTCCTTGGAAACACCATATATTTT
CASGQGVLGNTIYF